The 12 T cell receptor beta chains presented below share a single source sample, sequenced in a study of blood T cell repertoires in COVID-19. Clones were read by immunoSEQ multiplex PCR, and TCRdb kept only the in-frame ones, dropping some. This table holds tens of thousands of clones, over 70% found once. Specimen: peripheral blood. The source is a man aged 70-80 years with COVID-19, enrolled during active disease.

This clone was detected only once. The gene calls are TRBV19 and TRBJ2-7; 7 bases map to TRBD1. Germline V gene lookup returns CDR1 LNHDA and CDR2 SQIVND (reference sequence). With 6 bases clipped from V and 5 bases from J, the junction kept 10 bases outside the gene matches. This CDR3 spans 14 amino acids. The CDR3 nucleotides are TGTGCCAGTAGCCTGGGGCAGGGGGTTGACGAGCAGTACTTC. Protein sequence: CASSLGQGVDEQYF.

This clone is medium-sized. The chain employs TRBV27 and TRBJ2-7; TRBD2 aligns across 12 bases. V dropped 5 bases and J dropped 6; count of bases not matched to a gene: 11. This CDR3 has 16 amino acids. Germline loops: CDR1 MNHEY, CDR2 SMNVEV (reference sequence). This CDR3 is CASSPFLAGGLSEQYF. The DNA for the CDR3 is TGTGCCAGCAGTCCCTTCCTAGCGGGAGGGCTCTCCGAGCAGTACTTC.

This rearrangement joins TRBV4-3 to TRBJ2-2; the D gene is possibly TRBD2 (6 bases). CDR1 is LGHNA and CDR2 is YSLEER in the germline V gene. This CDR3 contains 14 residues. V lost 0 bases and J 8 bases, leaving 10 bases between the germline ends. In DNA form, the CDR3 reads TGCGCCAGCAGCCAAGATCGGGGGAGGGGGGAGCTGTTTTTT. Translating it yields CASSQDRGRGELFF.

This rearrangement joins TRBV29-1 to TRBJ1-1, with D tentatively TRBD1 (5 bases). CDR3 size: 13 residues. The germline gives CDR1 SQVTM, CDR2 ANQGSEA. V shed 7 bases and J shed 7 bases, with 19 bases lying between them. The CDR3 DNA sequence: TGCAGCGCCCAGGGCTGGGCGATAGGTGAAGCTTTCTTT. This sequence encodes CSAQGWAIGEAFF.

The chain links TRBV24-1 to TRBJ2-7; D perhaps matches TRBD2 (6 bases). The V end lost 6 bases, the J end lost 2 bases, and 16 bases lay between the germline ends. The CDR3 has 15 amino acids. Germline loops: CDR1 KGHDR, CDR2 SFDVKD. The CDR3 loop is CATSPRDSPPYEQYF. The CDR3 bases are TGTGCCACCAGTCCCCGGGACTCGCCCCCCTACGAGCAGTACTTC.

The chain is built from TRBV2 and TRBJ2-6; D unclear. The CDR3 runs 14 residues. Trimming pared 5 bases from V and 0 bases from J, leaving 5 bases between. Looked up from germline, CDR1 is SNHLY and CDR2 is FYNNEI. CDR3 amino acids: CASSLDSGANVLTF. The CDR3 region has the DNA TGTGCCAGCAGTCTAGACTCTGGGGCCAACGTCCTGACTTTC.

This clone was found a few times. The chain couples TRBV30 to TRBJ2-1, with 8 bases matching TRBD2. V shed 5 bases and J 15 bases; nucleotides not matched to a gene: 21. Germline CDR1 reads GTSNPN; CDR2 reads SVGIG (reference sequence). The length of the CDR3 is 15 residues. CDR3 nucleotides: TGTGCCTGGGCCCCAGGGTATAGCGGGGCTGATCGCCGGTTCTTC. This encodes CAWAPGYSGADRRFF.

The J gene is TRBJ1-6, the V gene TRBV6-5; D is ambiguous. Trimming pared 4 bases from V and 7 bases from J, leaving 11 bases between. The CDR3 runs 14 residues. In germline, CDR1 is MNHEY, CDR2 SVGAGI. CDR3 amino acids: CASSFPDGNSPLHF. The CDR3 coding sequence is TGTGCCAGCAGTTTCCCCGACGGGAATTCACCCCTCCACTTT.

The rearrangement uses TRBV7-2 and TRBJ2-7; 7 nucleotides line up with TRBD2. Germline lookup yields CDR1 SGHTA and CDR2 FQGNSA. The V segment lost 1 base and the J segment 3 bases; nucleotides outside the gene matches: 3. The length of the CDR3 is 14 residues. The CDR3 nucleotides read TGTGCCAGCAGCTTAGTGGCGGGAGACTACGAGCAGTACTTC. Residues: CASSLVAGDYEQYF.

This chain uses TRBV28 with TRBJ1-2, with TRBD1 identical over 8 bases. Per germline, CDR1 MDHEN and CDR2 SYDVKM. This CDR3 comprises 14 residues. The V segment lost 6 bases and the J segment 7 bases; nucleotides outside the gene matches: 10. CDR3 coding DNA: TGTGCCAGCAGGGCAACGGACAGGGTTCGTGGCTACACCTTC. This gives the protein CASRATDRVRGYTF.

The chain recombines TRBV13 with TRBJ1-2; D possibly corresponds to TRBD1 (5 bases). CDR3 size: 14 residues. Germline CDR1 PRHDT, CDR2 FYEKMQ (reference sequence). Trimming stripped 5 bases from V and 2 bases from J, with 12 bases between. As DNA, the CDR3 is TGTGCCAGCAGCCCTCTGGGGGGGAACTATGGCTACACCTTC. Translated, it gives CASSPLGGNYGYTF.

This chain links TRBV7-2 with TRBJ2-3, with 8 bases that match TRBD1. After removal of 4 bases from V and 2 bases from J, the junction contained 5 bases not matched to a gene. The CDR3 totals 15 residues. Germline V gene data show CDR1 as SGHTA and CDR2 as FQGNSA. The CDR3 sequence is CASSSSGGLTDTQYF. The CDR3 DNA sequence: TGTGCCAGCAGCTCCTCAGGGGGCCTCACAGATACGCAGTATTTT.